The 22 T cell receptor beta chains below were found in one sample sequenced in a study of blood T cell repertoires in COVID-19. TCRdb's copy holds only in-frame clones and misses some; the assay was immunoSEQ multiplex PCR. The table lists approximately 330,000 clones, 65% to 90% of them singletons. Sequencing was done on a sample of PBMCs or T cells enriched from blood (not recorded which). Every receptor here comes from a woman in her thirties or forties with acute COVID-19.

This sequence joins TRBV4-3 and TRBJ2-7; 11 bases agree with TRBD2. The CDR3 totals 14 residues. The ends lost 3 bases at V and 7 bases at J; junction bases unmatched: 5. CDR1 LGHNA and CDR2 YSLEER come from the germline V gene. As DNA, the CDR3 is TGCGCCAGCAGCCAGACACTAGCGGGGGTTGAGCAGTACTTC. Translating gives CASSQTLAGVEQYF.

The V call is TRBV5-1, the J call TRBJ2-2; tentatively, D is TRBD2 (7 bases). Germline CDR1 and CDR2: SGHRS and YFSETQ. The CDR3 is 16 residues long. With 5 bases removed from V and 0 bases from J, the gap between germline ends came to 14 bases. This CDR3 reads CASSFAGASNTGELFF. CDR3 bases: TGCGCCAGCAGTTTTGCGGGGGCTTCGAACACCGGGGAGCTGTTTTTT.

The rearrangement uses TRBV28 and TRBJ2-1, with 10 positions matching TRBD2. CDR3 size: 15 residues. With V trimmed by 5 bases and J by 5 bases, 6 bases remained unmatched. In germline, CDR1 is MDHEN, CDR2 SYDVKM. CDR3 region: CASSLAGAPHNEQFF. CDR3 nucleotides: TGTGCCAGCAGTCTAGCGGGAGCTCCCCACAATGAGCAGTTCTTC.

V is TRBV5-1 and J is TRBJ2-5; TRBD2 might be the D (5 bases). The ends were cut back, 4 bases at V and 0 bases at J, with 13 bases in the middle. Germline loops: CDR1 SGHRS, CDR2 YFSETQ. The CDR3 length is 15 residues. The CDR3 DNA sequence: TGCGCCAGCAGCACCGGACTCCGAGACCAAGAGACCCAGTACTTC. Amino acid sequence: CASSTGLRDQETQYF.

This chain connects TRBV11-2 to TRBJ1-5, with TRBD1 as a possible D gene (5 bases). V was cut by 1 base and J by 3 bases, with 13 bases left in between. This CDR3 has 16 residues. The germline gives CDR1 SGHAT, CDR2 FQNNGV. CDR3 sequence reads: CASSLGAGHNNQPQHF. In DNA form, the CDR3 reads TGTGCCAGCAGCTTAGGGGCAGGGCACAACAATCAGCCCCAGCATTTT. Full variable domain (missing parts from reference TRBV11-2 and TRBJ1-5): EAGVAQSPRYKIIEKRQSVAFWCNPISGHATLYWYQQILGQGPKLLIQFQNNGVVDDSQLPKDRFSAERLKGVDSTLKIQPAKLEDSAVYLCASSLGAGHNNQPQHFGDGTRLSIL.

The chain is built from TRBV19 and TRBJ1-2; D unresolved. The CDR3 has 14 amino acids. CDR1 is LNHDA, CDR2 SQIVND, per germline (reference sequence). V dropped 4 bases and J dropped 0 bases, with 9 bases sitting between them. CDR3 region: CASSTRGSNYGYTF. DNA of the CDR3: TGTGCCAGTAGTACAAGAGGGTCTAACTATGGCTACACCTTC.

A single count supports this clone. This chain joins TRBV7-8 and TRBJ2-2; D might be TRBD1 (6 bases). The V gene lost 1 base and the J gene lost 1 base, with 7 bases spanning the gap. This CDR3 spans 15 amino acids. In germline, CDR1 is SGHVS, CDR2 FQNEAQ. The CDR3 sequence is CASSLVRGNTGELFF. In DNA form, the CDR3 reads TGTGCCAGCAGCTTAGTCAGGGGGAACACCGGGGAGCTGTTTTTT.

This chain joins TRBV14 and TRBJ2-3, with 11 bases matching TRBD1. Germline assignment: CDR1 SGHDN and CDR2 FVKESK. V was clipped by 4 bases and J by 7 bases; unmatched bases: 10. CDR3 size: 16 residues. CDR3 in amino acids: CASSPAVGQGAYTQYF. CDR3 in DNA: TGTGCCAGCAGCCCCGCTGTTGGACAGGGGGCTTATACGCAGTATTTT.

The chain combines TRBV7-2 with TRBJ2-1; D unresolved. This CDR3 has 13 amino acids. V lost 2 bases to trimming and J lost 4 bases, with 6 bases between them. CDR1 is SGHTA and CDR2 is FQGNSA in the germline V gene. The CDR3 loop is CASSLIVYNEQFF. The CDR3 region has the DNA TGTGCCAGCAGCTTAATCGTGTACAATGAGCAGTTCTTC.

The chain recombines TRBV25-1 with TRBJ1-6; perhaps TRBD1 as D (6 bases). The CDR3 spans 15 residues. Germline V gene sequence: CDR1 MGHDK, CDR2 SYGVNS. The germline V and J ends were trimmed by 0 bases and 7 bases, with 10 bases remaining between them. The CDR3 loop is CASSEYTGYNSPLHF. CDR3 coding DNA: TGTGCCAGCAGTGAATATACAGGGTACAATTCACCCCTCCACTTT.

The CDR3 loop is CASSLTGNTEAFF. Here the CDR3 DNA reads TGTGCCAGCAGCTTAACGGGGAACACTGAAGCTTTCTTT. The chain joins TRBV11-2 to TRBJ1-1, with unresolved D. Germline V lookup: CDR1 SGHAT, CDR2 FQNNGV. CDR3 length equals 13 residues. V was clipped by 2 bases and J by 1 base, with 5 bases between them.

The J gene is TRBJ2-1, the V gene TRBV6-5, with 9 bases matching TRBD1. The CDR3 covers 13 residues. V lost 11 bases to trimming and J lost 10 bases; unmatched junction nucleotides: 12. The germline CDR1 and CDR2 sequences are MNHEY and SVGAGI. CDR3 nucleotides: TGTGCCTGCACAGGGGGCTCCAACTTGGAGCAGTTCTTC. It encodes CACTGGSNLEQFF.

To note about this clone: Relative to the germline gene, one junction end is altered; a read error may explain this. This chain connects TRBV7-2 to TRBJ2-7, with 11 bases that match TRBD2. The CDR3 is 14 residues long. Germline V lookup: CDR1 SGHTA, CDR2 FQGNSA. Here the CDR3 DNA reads TGTGCCAGCAGGTTAGCGGGAGGGGGCTACGAGCAGTACTTC. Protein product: CASRLAGGGYEQYF. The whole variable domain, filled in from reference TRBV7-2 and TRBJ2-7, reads GAGVSQSPSNKVTEKGKDVELRCDPISGHTALYWYRQSLGQGLEFLIYFQGNSAPDKSGLPSDRFSAERTGGSVSTLTIQRTQQEDSAVYLCASRLAGGGYEQYFGPGTRLTVT.

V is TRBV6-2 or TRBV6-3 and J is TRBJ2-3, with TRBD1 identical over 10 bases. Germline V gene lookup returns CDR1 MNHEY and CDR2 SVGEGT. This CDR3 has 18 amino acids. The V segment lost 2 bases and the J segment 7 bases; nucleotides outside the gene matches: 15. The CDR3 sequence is CASSYGRSGTGVAYTQYF. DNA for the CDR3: TGTGCCAGCAGTTACGGCCGCTCCGGGACAGGGGTCGCCTATACGCAGTATTTT.

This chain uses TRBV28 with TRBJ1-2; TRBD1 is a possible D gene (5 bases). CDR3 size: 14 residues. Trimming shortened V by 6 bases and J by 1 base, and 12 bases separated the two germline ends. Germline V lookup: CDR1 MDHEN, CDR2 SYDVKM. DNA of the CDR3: TGTGCCAGCAGGGGGCAGGGACTTAACTATGGCTACACCTTC. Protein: CASRGQGLNYGYTF.

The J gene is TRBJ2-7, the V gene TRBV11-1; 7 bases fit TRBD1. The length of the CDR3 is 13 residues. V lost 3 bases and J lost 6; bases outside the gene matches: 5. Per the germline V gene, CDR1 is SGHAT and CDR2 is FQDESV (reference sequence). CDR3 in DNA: TGTGCCAGCAGCTTTGGGGACAGAGGCGAGCAGTACTTC. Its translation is CASSFGDRGEQYF.

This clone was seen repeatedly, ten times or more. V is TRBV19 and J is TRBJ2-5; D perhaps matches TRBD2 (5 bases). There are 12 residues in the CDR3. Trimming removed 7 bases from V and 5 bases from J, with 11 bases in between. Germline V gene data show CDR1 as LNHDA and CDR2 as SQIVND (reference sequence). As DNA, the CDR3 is TGTGCCAGTAATGAGGGAACGGAGACCCAGTACTTC. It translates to CASNEGTETQYF.

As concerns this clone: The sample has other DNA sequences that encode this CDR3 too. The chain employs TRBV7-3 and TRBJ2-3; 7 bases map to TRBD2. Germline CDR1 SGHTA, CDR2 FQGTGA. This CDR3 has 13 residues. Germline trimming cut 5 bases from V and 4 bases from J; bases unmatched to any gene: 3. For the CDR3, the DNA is TGTGCCAGCAGCCTGGGAGGGGCAGATACGCAGTATTTT. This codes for CASSLGGADTQYF.

CDR3 sequence: CASSLGYGTGGDGYTF. The CDR3 coding sequence is TGTGCCAGCAGCTTAGGGTACGGGACAGGAGGGGATGGCTACACCTTC. This rearrangement joins TRBV7-2 to TRBJ1-2; 8 bases agree with TRBD1. From germline, CDR1 is SGHTA and CDR2 FQGNSA. The CDR3 loop spans 16 amino acids. J gave up 6 bases and V 1 base, and 10 bases lay outside the gene matches.

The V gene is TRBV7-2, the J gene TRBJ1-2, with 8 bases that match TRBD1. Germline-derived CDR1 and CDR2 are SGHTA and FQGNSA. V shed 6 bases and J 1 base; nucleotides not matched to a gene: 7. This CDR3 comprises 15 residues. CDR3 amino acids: CASSYRTGFNYGYTF. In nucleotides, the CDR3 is TGTGCCAGCAGTTACCGGACAGGGTTTAACTATGGCTACACCTTC.

CDR3 coding DNA: TGTGCCAGCAGGAAAACAGGGACGGGTGAAAAACTGTTTTTT. Translated: CASRKTGTGEKLFF. The genes are TRBV7-9 and TRBJ1-4, with a possible D match to TRBD1 (6 bases). The CDR3 is 14 amino acids. From germline, CDR1 is SEHNR and CDR2 FQNEAQ (reference sequence). V was cut by 6 bases and J by 7 bases, with 15 bases left in between.

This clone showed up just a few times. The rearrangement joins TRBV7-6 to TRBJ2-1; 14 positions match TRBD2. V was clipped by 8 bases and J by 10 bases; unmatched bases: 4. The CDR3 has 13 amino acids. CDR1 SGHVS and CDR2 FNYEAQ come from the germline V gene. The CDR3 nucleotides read TGTGCCAGCGGACTAGCGGGAGGCGAGGAGCAGTTCTTC. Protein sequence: CASGLAGGEEQFF.